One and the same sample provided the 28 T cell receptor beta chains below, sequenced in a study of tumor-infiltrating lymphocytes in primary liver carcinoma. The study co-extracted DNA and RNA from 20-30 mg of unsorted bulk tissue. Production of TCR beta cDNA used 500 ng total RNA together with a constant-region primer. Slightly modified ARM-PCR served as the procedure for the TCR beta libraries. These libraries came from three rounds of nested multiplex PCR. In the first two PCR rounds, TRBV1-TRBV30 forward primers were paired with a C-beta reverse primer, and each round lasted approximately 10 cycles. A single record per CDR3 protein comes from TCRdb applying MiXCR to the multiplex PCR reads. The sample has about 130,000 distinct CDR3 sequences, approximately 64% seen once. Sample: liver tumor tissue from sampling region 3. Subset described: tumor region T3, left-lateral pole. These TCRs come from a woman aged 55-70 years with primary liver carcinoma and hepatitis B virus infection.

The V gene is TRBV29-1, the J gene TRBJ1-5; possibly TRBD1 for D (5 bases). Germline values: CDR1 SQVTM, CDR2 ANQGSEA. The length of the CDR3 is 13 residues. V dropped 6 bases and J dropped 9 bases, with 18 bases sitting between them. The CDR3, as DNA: TGCAGCGTAGCTGACAGTCCGGTCCTGCCCCAGCATTTT. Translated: CSVADSPVLPQHF.

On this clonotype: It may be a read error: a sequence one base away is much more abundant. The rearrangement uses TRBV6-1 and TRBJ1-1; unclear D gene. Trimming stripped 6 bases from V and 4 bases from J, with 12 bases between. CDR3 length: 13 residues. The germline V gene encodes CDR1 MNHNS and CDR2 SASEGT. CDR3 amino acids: CASSGLLSTEAFF. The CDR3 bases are TGTGCCAGCAGCGGACTGCTGAGCACTGAAGCTTTCTTT.

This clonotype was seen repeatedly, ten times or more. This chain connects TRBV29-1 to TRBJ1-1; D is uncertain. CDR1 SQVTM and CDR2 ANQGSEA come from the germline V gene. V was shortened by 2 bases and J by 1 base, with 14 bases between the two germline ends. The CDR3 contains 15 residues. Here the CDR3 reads CSVEMRQVPNTEAFF. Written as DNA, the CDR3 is TGCAGCGTTGAAATGCGGCAGGTACCGAACACTGAAGCTTTCTTT.

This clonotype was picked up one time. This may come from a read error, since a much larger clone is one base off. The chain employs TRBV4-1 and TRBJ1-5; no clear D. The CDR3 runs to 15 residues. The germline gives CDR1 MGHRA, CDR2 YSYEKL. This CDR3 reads CASSQESGGNQAQHF. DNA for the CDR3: TGCGCCAGCAGCCAAGAGAGCGGTGGCAATCAGGCCCAGCATTTT.

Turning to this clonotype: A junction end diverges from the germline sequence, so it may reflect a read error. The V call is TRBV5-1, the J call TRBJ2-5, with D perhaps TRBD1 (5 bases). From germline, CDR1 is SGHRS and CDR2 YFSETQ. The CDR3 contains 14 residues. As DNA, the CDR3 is TGCGCCAGGAGCTCTCAGGGATTGGAAGAGACCCAGTACTTC. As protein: CARSSQGLEETQYF.

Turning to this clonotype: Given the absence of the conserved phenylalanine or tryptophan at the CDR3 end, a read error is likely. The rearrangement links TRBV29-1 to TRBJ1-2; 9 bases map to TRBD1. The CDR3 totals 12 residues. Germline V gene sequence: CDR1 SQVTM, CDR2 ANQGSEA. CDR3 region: CSVEDRGYGYTS. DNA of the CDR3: TGTAGCGTTGAGGACAGGGGCTATGGTTACACCTCC.

The CDR3 here is CSARVVGNTGELFF. The CDR3 DNA sequence: TGCAGTGCTAGAGTCGTCGGGAACACCGGGGAGCTGTTTTTT. The rearrangement links TRBV20-1 to TRBJ2-2; D is unresolved. V lost 1 base, J lost 1 base, and 7 bases lay in between. There are 14 residues in the CDR3. Germline CDR1 reads DFQATT; CDR2 reads SNEGSKA (reference sequence).

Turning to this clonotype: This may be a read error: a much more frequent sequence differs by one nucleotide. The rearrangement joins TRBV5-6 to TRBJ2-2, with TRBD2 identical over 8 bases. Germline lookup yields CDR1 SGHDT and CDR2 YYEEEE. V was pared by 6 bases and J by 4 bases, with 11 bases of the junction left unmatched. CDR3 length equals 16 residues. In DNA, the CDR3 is TGTGCCAGCAACTCGGGGACTAGGTTGGGCACCGGGGAGCTGTTTTTT. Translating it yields CASNSGTRLGTGELFF.

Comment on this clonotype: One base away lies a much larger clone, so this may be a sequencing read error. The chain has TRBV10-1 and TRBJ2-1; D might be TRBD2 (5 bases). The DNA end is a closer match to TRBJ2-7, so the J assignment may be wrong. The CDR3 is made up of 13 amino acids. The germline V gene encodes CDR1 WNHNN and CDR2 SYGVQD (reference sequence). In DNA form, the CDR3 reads TGCGCCAGCAGCGGTCCGGGTCCGGGGGAGCAGTACTTC. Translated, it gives CASSGPGPGEQYF.

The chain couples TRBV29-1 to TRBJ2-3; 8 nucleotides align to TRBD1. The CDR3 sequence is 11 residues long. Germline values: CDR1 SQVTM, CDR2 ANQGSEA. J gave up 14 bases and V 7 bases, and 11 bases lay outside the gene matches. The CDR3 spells CSGKDRVRVYF. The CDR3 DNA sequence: TGCAGCGGTAAGGACAGGGTGAGAGTGTATTTT.

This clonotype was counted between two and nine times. This CDR3 reads CASSQAGVLKAGELFF. The CDR3 DNA reads TGCGCCAGCAGCCAAGCAGGTGTTTTAAAAGCCGGGGAGCTGTTTTTT. J is TRBJ2-2 and V is TRBV4-1; D is unclear. Between the trimmed V and J ends, which lost 1 base and 6 bases, there was a span of 15 bases. The CDR3 spans 16 residues. CDR1 is MGHRA, CDR2 YSYEKL, per germline.

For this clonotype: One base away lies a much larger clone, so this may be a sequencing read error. CDR3 sequence: CASSLAGGRYSSGANVLTF. The DNA of the CDR3 is TGTGCCAGCAGCTTGGCCGGGGGACGGTACTCCTCTGGGGCCAACGTCCTGACTTTC. The gene calls are TRBV5-4 and TRBJ2-6, with a weak D call TRBD2 (6 bases). Germline assignment: CDR1 SGHNT and CDR2 YYREEE (reference sequence). This CDR3 contains 19 residues. Trimming stripped 0 bases from V and 0 bases from J, with 16 bases between.

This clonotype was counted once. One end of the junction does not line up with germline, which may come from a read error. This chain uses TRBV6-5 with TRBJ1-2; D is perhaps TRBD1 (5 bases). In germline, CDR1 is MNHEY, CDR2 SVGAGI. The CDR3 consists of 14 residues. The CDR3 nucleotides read TGTGCCAACAGTTGCCAGGGTGGGAACTATGGCTACACCTTC. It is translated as CANSCQGGNYGYTF.

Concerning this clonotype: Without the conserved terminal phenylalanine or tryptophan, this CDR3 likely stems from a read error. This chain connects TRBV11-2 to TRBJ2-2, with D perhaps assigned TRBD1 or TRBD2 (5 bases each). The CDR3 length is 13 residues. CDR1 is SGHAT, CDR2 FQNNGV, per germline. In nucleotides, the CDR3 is TGTGCCAGCAGCTTAGATATGACTGGGGGGCTGTTTTCT. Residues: CASSLDMTGGLFS.

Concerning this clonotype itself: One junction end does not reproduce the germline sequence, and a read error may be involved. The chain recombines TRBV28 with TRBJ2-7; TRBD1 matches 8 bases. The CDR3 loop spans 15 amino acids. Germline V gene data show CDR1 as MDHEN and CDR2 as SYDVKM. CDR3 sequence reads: CASSPGGAPSYEQYF. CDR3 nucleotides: TGTGCCAGCAGTCCAGGGGGCGCCCCTTCCTACGAGCAATATTTC.

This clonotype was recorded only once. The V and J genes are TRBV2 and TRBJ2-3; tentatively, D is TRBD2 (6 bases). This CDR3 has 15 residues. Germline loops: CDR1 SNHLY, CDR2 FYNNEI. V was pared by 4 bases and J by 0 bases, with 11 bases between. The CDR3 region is CASSVSGPSTDTQYF. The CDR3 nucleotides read TGTGCCAGCAGTGTTAGCGGCCCTAGCACAGATACGCAGTATTTT. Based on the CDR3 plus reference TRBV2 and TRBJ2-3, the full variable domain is EPEVTQTPSHQVTQMGQEVILRCVPISNHLYFYWYRQILGQKVEFLVSFYNNEISEKSEIFDDQFSVERPDGSNFTLKIRSTKLEDSAMYFCASSVSGPSTDTQYFGPGTRLTVL.

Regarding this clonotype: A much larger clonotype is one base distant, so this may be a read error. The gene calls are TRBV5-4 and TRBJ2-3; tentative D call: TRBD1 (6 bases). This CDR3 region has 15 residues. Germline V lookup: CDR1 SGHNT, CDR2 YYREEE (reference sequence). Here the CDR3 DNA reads TGTGCCAGCATCTTGAAGGGGGAAGGCACAGATACGCAGTATTTT. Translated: CASILKGEGTDTQYF. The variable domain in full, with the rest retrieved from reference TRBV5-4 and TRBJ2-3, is ETGVTQSPTHLIKTRGQQVTLRCSSQSGHNTVSWYQQALGQGPQFIFQYYREEENGRGNFPPRFSGLQFPNYSSELNVNALELDDSALYLCASILKGEGTDTQYFGPGTRLTVL.

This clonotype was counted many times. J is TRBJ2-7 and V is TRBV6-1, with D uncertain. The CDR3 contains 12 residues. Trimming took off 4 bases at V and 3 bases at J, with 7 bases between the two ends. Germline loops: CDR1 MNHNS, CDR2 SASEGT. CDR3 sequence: CASSARYYEQYF. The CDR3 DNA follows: TGTGCCAGCAGTGCCCGATACTACGAGCAGTACTTC.

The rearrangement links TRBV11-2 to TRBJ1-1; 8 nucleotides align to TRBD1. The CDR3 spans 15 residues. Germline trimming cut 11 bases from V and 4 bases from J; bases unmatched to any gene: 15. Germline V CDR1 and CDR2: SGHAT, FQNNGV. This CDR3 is CACNLRGQGGTEAFF. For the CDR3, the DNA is TGTGCCTGCAACTTACGTGGACAGGGAGGCACTGAAGCTTTCTTT.

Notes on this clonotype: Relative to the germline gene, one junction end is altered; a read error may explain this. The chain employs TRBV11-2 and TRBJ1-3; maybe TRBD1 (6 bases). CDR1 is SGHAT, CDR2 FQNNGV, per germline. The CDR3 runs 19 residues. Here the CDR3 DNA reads TGTGCCAGCAACTCACGCCCGGTCAGGGGAGCGTACTCTGGAAATACCATATATTTT. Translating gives CASNSRPVRGAYSGNTIYF. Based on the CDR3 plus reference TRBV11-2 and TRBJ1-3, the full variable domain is EAGVAQSPRYKIIEKRQSVAFWCNPISGHATLYWYQQILGQGPKLLIQFQNNGVVDDSQLPKDRFSAERLKGVDSTLKIQPAKLEDSAVYLCASNSRPVRGAYSGNTIYFGEGSWLTVV.

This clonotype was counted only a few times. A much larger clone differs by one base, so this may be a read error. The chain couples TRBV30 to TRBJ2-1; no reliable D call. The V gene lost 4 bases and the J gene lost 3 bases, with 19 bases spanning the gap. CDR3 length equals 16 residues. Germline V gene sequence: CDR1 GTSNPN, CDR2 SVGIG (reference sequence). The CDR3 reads CAWMTVRLSSYNEQFF. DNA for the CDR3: TGTGCCTGGATGACGGTTAGGCTATCCAGCTACAATGAGCAGTTCTTC.

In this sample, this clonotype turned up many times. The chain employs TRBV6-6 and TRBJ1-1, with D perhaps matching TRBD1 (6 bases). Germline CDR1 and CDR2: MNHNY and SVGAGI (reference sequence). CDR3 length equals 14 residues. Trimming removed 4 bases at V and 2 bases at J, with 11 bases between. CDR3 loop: CASSSGQLNTEAFF. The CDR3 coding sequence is TGTGCCAGCAGTTCCGGACAGTTAAACACTGAAGCTTTCTTT.

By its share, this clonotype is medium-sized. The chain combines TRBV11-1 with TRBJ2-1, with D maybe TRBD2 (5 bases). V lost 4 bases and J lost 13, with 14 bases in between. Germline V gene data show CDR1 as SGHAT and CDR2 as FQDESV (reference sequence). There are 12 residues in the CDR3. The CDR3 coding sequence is TGTGCCAGCAGCTCCCCCGGAGGCGTTCAGTTCTTC. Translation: CASSSPGGVQFF.

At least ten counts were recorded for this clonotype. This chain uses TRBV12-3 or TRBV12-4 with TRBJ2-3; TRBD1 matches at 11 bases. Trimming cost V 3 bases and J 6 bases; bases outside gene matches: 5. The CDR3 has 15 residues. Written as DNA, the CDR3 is TGTGCCAGCAGTTTCGGGGACAGGGGGGCGGATACGCAGTATTTT. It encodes CASSFGDRGADTQYF.

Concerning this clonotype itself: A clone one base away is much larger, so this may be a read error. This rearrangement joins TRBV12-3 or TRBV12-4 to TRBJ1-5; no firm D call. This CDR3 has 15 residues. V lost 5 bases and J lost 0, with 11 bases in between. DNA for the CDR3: TGTGCCAGCAGTCCCAACGGGATTAGCAATCAGCCCCAGCATTTT. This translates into CASSPNGISNQPQHF.

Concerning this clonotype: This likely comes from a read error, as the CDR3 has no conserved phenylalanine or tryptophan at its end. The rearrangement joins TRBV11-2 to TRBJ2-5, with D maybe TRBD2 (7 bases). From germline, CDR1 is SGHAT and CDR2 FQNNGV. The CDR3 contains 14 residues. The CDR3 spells CASSGRGLQETQYL. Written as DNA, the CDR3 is TGTGCCAGCAGTGGGCGGGGGCTACAAGAGACTCAGTACCTC.

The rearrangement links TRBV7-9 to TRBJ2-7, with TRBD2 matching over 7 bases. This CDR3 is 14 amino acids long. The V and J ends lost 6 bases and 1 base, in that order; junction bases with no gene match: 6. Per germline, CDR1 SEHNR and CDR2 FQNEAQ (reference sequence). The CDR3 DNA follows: TGTGCCAGCAGTTCTGGGAGGGATTCCTACGAGCAGTACTTC. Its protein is CASSSGRDSYEQYF.

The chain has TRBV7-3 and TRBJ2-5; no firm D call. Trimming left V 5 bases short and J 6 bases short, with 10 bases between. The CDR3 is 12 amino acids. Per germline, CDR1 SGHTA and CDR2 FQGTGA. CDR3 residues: CASSPVGKTQYF. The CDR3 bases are TGTGCCAGCAGCCCAGTGGGGAAGACCCAGTACTTC.